The 25 T cell receptor beta chains in this list originate from one sample, sequenced in a study of response to subunit inactivated influenza vaccine. Via MiXCR, TCRdb re-called the RT-PCR reads, giving one row per CDR3 protein. The sample carries under 550,000 distinct CDR3 sequences, roughly 7.9% recorded once. The material sequenced was PBMCs from blood, taken about 24 months after vaccination. Receptor source: a man aged 50 to 69 who received an inactivated influenza vaccine.

A few counts support this clonotype. This sequence joins TRBV7-2 and TRBJ1-2; D possibly corresponds to TRBD1 (5 bases). In germline, CDR1 is SGHTA, CDR2 FQGNSA. The CDR3 is 15 amino acids. Trimming pared 3 bases from V and 5 bases from J, leaving 16 bases between. The CDR3 nucleotides read TGTGCCAGCAGCTTGACCGGGACGGTCACTTATGGCTACACCTTC. It yields the protein CASSLTGTVTYGYTF.

This rearrangement joins TRBV25-1 to TRBJ1-2, with unresolved D. Germline CDR1 MGHDK, CDR2 SYGVNS. This CDR3 is built from 13 residues. Trimming cost V 5 bases and J 4 bases, with 11 bases left between them. In nucleotides, the CDR3 is TGTGCCAGCAGTCGCGGAACACCCTATGGCTACACCTTC. Protein product: CASSRGTPYGYTF.

The chain is built from TRBV5-5 and TRBJ2-1, with D hard to call. This CDR3 is 13 amino acids long. The V end lost 1 base, the J end lost 9 bases, and 11 bases lay between the germline ends. Germline CDR1 reads SGHKS; CDR2 reads YYEKEE (reference sequence). CDR3 in amino acids: CASSLHDTGEQFF. The DNA of the CDR3 is TGTGCCAGCAGCTTGCACGACACCGGTGAGCAGTTCTTC.

V gene TRBV20-1 combines with J gene TRBJ2-3; 7 nucleotides agree with TRBD2. The J segment lost 1 base and the V segment lost 3 bases, leaving 10 bases of the junction unmatched. Germline assignment: CDR1 DFQATT and CDR2 SNEGSKA (reference sequence). The CDR3 loop spans 16 amino acids. This CDR3 is CSASPFLAVGTDTQYF. In DNA form, the CDR3 reads TGCAGTGCTAGCCCATTTCTAGCGGTAGGCACAGATACGCAGTATTTT.

This clonotype appeared a few times. The rearrangement links TRBV7-8 to TRBJ2-1, with 9 bases identical to TRBD2. The junction had 9 bases not matched to a gene; V was cut back by 2 bases and J by 10 bases. The CDR3 consists of 15 residues. In germline, CDR1 is SGHVS, CDR2 FQNEAQ. CDR3 protein: CASSLKAGGPPEQFF. CDR3 DNA sequence: TGTGCCAGCAGCTTAAAGGCGGGAGGGCCCCCCGAGCAGTTCTTC.

Only a few counts were recorded for this clonotype. V gene TRBV6-1 combines with J gene TRBJ2-2, with D perhaps TRBD2 (6 bases). Germline values: CDR1 MNHNS, CDR2 SASEGT. This CDR3 is built from 14 residues. Trimming pared 7 bases from V and 1 base from J, leaving 10 bases between. CDR3 amino acids: CASTTAGNTGELFF. The CDR3 bases are TGTGCCAGCACGACAGCGGGGAACACCGGGGAGCTGTTTTTT.

This clonotype was picked up a small number of times. The V and J genes are TRBV5-6 and TRBJ2-2; TRBD2 is a possible D gene (6 bases). Germline V gene data show CDR1 as SGHDT and CDR2 as YYEEEE. V was cut by 5 bases and J by 6 bases, with 17 bases left in between. CDR3 size: 15 residues. The CDR3 region has the DNA TGTGCCAGCAGGTTTGGGGGGATCGGATCCGGGGAGCTGTTTTTT. Translated, it gives CASRFGGIGSGELFF.

The chain combines TRBV14 with TRBJ1-1; no clear D. V was cut by 1 base and J by 2 bases, with 23 bases left in between. This CDR3 region has 19 residues. Germline V gene sequence: CDR1 SGHDN, CDR2 FVKESK. CDR3 in amino acids: CASSQAGLEALKFNTEAFF. As DNA, the CDR3 is TGTGCCAGCAGCCAAGCGGGTTTAGAGGCTCTGAAGTTTAACACTGAAGCTTTCTTT.

The rearrangement uses TRBV4-2 and TRBJ2-6; D is uncertain. The germline V and J ends were trimmed by 0 bases and 1 base, with 13 bases remaining between them. Germline CDR1 reads LGHNA; CDR2 reads YNFKEQ. This CDR3 contains 18 residues. The CDR3 DNA follows: TGTGCCAGCAGCCAAGATCGTGTGGGTTTTTCTGGGGCCAACGTCCTGACTTTC. Translated: CASSQDRVGFSGANVLTF.

This clonotype was seen many times. This chain uses TRBV6-1 with TRBJ1-1; D is possibly TRBD1 (6 bases). Per the germline V gene, CDR1 is MNHNS and CDR2 is SASEGT. The CDR3 is made up of 15 amino acids. Trimming took 10 bases from V and 5 from J, leaving 23 bases between them. The CDR3 DNA follows: TGTGCCACCAGCAAGACCATGGGGGCATGGACTGAAGCTTTCTTT. Its translation: CATSKTMGAWTEAFF.

This clonotype was picked up many times. The chain couples TRBV20-1 to TRBJ2-7; the match to TRBD2 covers 10 bases. V shed 0 bases, J shed 3 bases, and the junction held 5 bases outside the gene matches. The CDR3 totals 15 residues. The germline V gene encodes CDR1 DFQATT and CDR2 SNEGSKA (reference sequence). This CDR3 is CSARDGGTSVYEQYF. CDR3 DNA sequence: TGCAGTGCTAGAGATGGCGGGACTAGCGTCTACGAGCAGTACTTC.

A note on this clonotype: A read error may be the cause here, since a much bigger clone is one base away. CDR3 residues: CASSQTGGNEAFF. CDR3 bases: TGTGCCAGCAGCCAAACAGGGGGCAATGAAGCTTTCTTT. The chain links TRBV3-1 to TRBJ1-1; TRBD1 matches at 9 bases. Per germline, CDR1 LGHDT and CDR2 YNNKEL (reference sequence). V lost 2 bases and J lost 7; bases outside the gene matches: 2. This CDR3 is 13 amino acids long.

This clonotype was seen at least ten times. The rearrangement uses TRBV28 and TRBJ2-5; D unresolved. Trimming pared 3 bases from V and 9 bases from J, leaving 8 bases between. The CDR3 consists of 11 residues. Germline CDR1 and CDR2: MDHEN and SYDVKM. CDR3 protein: CASSLMKAQYF. The CDR3 DNA reads TGTGCCAGCAGTTTGATGAAGGCCCAGTACTTC.

This clonotype was observed a few times. The chain couples TRBV29-1 to TRBJ2-3; D may be TRBD2 (6 bases). The CDR3 contains 14 residues. Germline CDR1 is SQVTM and CDR2 is ANQGSEA. Trimming removed 5 bases at V and 2 bases at J, with 14 bases between. CDR3 in amino acids: CSVREESYTDTQYF. DNA for the CDR3: TGCAGCGTTAGGGAGGAGTCGTACACAGATACGCAGTATTTT.

The sample holds many counts of this clonotype. CDR3 loop: CASGDHPNYGYTF. CDR3 nucleotides: TGTGCCAGCGGGGACCACCCTAACTATGGCTACACCTTC. The chain couples TRBV6-5 to TRBJ1-2, with D tentatively TRBD1 (5 bases). The germline V gene has CDR1 MNHEY and CDR2 SVGAGI. The CDR3 has 13 amino acids. V lost 8 bases and J 0 bases, leaving 10 bases between the germline ends.

This clonotype has only a few counts. The V call is TRBV5-1, the J call TRBJ2-3; D may correspond to TRBD1 or TRBD2 (6 bases each). Germline V gives CDR1 SGHRS, CDR2 YFSETQ. V lost 0 bases and J 4 bases, leaving 12 bases between the germline ends. The length of the CDR3 is 15 residues. The DNA of the CDR3 is TGCGCCAGCAGCTTGGCTCTGGGGGGCGCAGATACGCAGTATTTT. Translated: CASSLALGGADTQYF.

This clonotype appeared a few times. This chain uses TRBV4-2 with TRBJ2-1; the match to TRBD2 covers 9 bases. This CDR3 contains 17 residues. CDR1 and CDR2 (germline): LGHNA, YNFKEQ. The J segment lost 0 bases and the V segment lost 1 base, leaving 4 bases of the junction unmatched. This chain's CDR3 is CASSQVSSGSSYNEQFF. The CDR3 DNA reads as TGTGCCAGCAGCCAAGTGAGTAGCGGGAGCTCCTACAATGAGCAGTTCTTC.

This clonotype has ten or more counts. The chain combines TRBV4-2 with TRBJ1-3, with unresolved D. The CDR3 length is 15 residues. Trimming pared 0 bases from V and 4 bases from J, leaving 10 bases between. From germline, CDR1 is LGHNA and CDR2 YNFKEQ. The CDR3 nucleotides read TGTGCCAGCAGCCAAGATTGGGGAACAGGAAACACCATATATTTT. The encoded protein is CASSQDWGTGNTIYF.

The chain links TRBV6-2 or TRBV6-3 to TRBJ2-7; 10 bases agree with TRBD2. The CDR3 consists of 15 residues. With 5 bases clipped from V and 1 base from J, the junction kept 5 bases outside the gene matches. The germline V gene encodes CDR1 MNHEY and CDR2 SVGEGT. CDR3 nucleotides: TGTGCCAGCAGTAGTAGCGGGGGGCCATCCTACGAGCAGTACTTC. As protein: CASSSSGGPSYEQYF.

This clonotype turned up a few times. The chain uses TRBV21-1 and TRBJ1-1. TRBV21-1 is classified as a pseudogene. The CDR3 extends over 11 amino acids. DNA for the CDR3: TGTGCCGGTGATCCAGTTAGTGAAGCTTTCTTT. Residues: CAGDPVSEAFF.

This clonotype occurred a few times. The CDR3 reads CSAPGQRTETQYF. CDR3 sequence (DNA): TGCAGTGCGCCGGGACAGCGAACGGAGACCCAGTACTTC. The chain recombines TRBV20-1 with TRBJ2-5; 7 positions match TRBD1. Losses at the gene ends were 6 bases for V and 5 bases for J; bases not matched to a gene: 9. Germline CDR1 and CDR2: DFQATT and SNEGSKA (reference sequence). The CDR3 is 13 amino acids.

This clonotype was seen a few times. This sequence joins TRBV6-1 and TRBJ1-1; D is ambiguous. Germline V gene lookup returns CDR1 MNHNS and CDR2 SASEGT. Between the trimmed V and J ends, which lost 2 bases and 7 bases, there was a span of 8 bases. The CDR3 is made up of 12 amino acids. The CDR3 DNA sequence: TGTGCCAGCAGTGAATGGCCAGGTGAAGCTTTCTTT. Protein: CASSEWPGEAFF.

This chain links TRBV20-1 with TRBJ2-3; no clear D gene. Trimming pared 3 bases from V and 1 base from J, leaving 8 bases between. The V gene's germline CDR1 is DFQATT and CDR2 SNEGSKA (reference sequence). The CDR3 extends over 13 amino acids. This CDR3 is CSASLLGTDTQYF. The CDR3 DNA follows: TGCAGTGCTAGTCTCCTAGGCACAGATACGCAGTATTTT.

The chain uses TRBV7-2 and TRBJ2-3; 14 nucleotides line up with TRBD2. The ends lost 5 bases at V and 4 bases at J; junction bases unmatched: 5. This CDR3 has 16 residues. Germline V CDR1 and CDR2: SGHTA, FQGNSA. The DNA of the CDR3 is TGTGCCAGCAGCCTCGGACTAGCGGGAGGCGCAGATACGCAGTATTTT. This sequence encodes CASSLGLAGGADTQYF.

This clonotype showed up just a few times. V usage is TRBV3-1 and J usage is TRBJ1-2; a possible D gene is TRBD1 (5 bases). The germline V and J ends were trimmed by 1 base and 4 bases, with 7 bases remaining between them. The CDR3 spans 13 residues. Germline V gene sequence: CDR1 LGHDT, CDR2 YNNKEL (reference sequence). CDR3 protein: CASSQGDLYGYTF. In DNA form, the CDR3 reads TGTGCCAGCAGCCAAGGGGACCTCTATGGCTACACCTTC. Full variable domain (remainder filled in from reference TRBV3-1 and TRBJ1-2): DTAVSQTPKYLVTQMGNDKSIKCEQNLGHDTMYWYKQDSKKFLKIMFSYNNKELIINETVPNRFSPKSPDKAHLNLHINSLELGDSAVYFCASSQGDLYGYTFGSGTRLTVV.